The entry that follows covers one T cell receptor beta chain sequence. The data derive from a study of blood T cell repertoires in COVID-19. About the study: Acute-phase and convalescent COVID-19 samples originated in the United States, Italy and Spain. Nucleic acid was either cDNA or gDNA, and it came from T cells, B-cell-depleted T cells, or PBMCs.

Source study methods: The authors estimated nucleated cell counts from reference gene primer amplification. Only in-frame clones appear in the TCRdb table, and some are missing; sequencing was by immunoSEQ multiplex PCR. For V, J and clone size, that table is used; D and trimming come from the DNA. The table lists more than 250,000 clones, around 90% of them singletons. Germline V gene data show CDR1 as MNHEY and CDR2 as SMNVEV (reference sequence). The CDR3 loop spans 13 amino acids. V lost 8 bases, J lost 6 bases, and 6 bases stayed unmatched. The sample was peripheral blood. The sequence was collected from a human donor in a cohort sampled during active COVID-19. This chain uses TRBV27 with TRBJ2-7; 11 bases map to TRBD2. The CDR3 is CASGRLAGSEQYF. Here the CDR3 DNA reads TGTGCCAGCGGCCGACTAGCGGGATCCGAGCAGTACTTC.